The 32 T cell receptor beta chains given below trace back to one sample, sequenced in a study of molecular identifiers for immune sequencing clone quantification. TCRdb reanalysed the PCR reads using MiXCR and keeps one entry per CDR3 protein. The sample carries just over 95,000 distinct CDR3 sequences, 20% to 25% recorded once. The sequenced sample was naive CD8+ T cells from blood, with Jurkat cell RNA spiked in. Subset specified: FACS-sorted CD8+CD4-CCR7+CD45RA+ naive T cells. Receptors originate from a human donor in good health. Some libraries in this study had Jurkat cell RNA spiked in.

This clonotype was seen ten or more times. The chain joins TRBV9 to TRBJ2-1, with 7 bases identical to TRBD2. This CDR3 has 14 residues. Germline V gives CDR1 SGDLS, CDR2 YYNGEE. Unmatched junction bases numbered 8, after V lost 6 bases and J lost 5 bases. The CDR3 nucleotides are TGTGCCAGCACCCGGCTAGCGGATCACAATGAGCAGTTCTTC. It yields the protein CASTRLADHNEQFF.

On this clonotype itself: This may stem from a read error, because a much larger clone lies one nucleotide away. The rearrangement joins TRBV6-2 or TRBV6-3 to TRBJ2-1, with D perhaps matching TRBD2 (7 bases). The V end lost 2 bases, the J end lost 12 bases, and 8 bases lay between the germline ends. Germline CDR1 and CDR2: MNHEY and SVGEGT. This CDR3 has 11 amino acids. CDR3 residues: CASSYRGAQFF. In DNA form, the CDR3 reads TGTGCCAGCAGTTACCGGGGGGCGCAGTTCTTC.

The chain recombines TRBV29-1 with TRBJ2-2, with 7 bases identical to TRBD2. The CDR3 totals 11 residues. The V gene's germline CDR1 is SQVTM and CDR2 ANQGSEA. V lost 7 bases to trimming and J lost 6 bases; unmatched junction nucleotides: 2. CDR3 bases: TGCAGCGCCCGGGGGGCCGGGGAGCTGTTTTTT. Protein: CSARGAGELFF.

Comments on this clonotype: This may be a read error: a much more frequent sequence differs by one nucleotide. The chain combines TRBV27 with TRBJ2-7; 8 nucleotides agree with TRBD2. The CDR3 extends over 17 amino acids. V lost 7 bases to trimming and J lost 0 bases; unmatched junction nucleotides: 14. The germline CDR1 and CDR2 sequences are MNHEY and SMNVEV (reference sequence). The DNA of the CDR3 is TGTGCCAGCACTCCCCGGGGGGGGGTAATGGGCTCCTACGAGCAGTACTTC. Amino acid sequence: CASTPRGGVMGSYEQYF.

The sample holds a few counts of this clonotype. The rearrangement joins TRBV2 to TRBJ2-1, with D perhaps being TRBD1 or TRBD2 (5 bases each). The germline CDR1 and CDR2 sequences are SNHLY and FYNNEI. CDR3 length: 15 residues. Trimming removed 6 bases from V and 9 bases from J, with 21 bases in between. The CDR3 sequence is CASRTIEWGRSEQFF. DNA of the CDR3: TGTGCCAGCAGAACCATAGAATGGGGACGGAGTGAGCAGTTCTTC.

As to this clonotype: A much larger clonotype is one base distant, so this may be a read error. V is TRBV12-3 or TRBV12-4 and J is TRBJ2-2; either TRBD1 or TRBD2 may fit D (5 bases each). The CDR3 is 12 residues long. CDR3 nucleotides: TGTGCCAGCAGTTTCGGGGACGGGGCGCTGTTTTTT. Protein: CASSFGDGALFF.

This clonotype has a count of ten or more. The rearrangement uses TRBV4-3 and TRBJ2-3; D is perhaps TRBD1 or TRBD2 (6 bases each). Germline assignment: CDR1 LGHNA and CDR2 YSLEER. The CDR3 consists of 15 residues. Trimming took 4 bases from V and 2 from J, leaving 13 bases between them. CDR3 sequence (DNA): TGCGCCAGCAGCCCGCGGGACAACCCCACAGATACGCAGTATTTT. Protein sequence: CASSPRDNPTDTQYF.

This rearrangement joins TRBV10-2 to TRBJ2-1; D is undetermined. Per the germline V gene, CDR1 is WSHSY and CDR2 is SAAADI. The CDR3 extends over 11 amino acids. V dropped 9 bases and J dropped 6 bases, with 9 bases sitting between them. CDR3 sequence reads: CASNSGNEQFF. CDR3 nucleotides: TGCGCCAGTAACAGTGGCAATGAGCAGTTCTTC.

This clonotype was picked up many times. Here the CDR3 DNA reads TGCGCCAGCAGCCAAGATTTTGACGGAAACATTCAGTACTTC. This codes for CASSQDFDGNIQYF. The chain uses TRBV4-1 and TRBJ2-4; no definite D call. The V gene lost 0 bases and the J gene lost 6 bases, with 9 bases spanning the gap. This CDR3 region has 14 residues. Germline V lookup: CDR1 MGHRA, CDR2 YSYEKL.

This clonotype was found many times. This CDR3 is CASSFFFGTDEQYF. The DNA for the CDR3 is TGTGCCAGCAGTTTCTTTTTCGGAACGGACGAGCAGTACTTC. The V call is TRBV6-5, the J call TRBJ2-7; no reliable D call. The CDR3 sequence is 14 residues long. Germline assignment: CDR1 MNHEY and CDR2 SVGAGI. V lost 4 bases and J 5 bases, leaving 15 bases between the germline ends.

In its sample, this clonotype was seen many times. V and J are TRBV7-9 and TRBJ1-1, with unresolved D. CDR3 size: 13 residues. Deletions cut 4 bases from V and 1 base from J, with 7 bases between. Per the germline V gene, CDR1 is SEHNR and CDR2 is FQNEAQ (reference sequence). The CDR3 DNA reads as TGTGCCAGCAGCTACGACTGGAACACTGAAGCTTTCTTT. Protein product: CASSYDWNTEAFF.

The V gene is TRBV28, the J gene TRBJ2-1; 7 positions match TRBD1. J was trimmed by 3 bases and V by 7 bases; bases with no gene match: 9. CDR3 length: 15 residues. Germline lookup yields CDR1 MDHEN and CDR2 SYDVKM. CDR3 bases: TGTGCCAGCAATTCCGGGACAGTGATCTACAATGAGCAGTTCTTC. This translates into CASNSGTVIYNEQFF.

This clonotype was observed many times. The CDR3 is CASSPRIGAYEQYF. In nucleotides, the CDR3 is TGTGCCAGCAGCCCACGAATAGGGGCCTACGAGCAGTACTTC. The rearrangement uses TRBV4-2 and TRBJ2-7; possibly TRBD1 for D (5 bases). Germline CDR1 and CDR2: LGHNA and YNFKEQ. V was trimmed by 4 bases and J by 2 bases, leaving 12 bases between them. The CDR3 totals 14 residues.

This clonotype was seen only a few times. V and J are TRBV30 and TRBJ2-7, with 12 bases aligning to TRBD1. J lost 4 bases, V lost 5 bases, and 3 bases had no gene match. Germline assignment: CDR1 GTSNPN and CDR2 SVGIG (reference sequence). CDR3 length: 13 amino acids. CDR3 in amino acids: CAWGGQGAYEQYF. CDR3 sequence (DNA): TGTGCCTGGGGGGGACAGGGGGCTTACGAGCAGTACTTC.

The CDR3 loop is CASSDSRNTEAFF. Here the CDR3 DNA reads TGTGCCAGCAGTGATTCCAGAAACACTGAAGCTTTCTTT. V gene TRBV2 combines with J gene TRBJ1-1; D remains unclear. Germline loops: CDR1 SNHLY, CDR2 FYNNEI. The V and J ends lost 3 bases and 2 bases respectively, with 7 bases between them. The CDR3 totals 13 residues.

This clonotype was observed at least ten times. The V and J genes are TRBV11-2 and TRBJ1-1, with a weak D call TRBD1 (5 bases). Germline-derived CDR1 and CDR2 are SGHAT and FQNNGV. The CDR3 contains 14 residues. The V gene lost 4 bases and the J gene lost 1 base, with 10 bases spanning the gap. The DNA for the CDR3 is TGTGCCAGCAGCTGGGGGGGGTCGAACACTGAAGCTTTCTTT. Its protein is CASSWGGSNTEAFF. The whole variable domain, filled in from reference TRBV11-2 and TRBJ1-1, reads EAGVAQSPRYKIIEKRQSVAFWCNPISGHATLYWYQQILGQGPKLLIQFQNNGVVDDSQLPKDRFSAERLKGVDSTLKIQPAKLEDSAVYLCASSWGGSNTEAFFGQGTRLTVV.

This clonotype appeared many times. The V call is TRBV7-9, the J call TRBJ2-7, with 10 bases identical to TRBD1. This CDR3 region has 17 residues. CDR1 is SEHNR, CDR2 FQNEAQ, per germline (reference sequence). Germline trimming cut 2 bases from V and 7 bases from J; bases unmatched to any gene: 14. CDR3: CASSLLATGGAREEQYF. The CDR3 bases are TGTGCCAGCAGCTTACTAGCGACAGGGGGCGCCCGGGAAGAGCAGTACTTC. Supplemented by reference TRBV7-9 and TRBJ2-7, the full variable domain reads DTGVSQNPRHKITKRGQNVTFRCDPISEHNRLYWYRQTLGQGPEFLTYFQNEAQLEKSRLLSDRFSAERPKGSFSTLEIQRTEQGDSAMYLCASSLLATGGAREEQYFGPGTRLTVT.

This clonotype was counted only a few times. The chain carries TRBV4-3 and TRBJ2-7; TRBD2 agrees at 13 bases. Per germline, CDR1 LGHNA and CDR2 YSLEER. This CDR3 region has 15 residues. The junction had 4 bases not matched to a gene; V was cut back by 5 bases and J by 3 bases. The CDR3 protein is CASSEGTSGIYEQYF. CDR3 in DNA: TGCGCCAGCAGCGAAGGGACTAGCGGGATCTACGAGCAGTACTTC.

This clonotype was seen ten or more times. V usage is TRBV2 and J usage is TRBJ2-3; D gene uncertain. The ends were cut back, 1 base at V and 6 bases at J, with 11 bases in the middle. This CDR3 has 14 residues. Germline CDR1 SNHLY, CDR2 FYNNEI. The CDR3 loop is CASSEGPSMDTQYF. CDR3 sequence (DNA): TGTGCCAGCAGTGAAGGACCTAGTATGGATACGCAGTATTTT. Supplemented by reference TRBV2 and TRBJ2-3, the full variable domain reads EPEVTQTPSHQVTQMGQEVILRCVPISNHLYFYWYRQILGQKVEFLVSFYNNEISEKSEIFDDQFSVERPDGSNFTLKIRSTKLEDSAMYFCASSEGPSMDTQYFGPGTRLTVL.

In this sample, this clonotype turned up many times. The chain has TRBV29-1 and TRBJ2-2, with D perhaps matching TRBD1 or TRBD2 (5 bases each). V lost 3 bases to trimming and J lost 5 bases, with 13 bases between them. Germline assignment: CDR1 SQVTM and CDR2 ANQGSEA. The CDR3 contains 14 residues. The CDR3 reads CSVDMGRMTGELFF. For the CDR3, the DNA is TGCAGCGTTGACATGGGACGGATGACCGGGGAGCTGTTTTTT.

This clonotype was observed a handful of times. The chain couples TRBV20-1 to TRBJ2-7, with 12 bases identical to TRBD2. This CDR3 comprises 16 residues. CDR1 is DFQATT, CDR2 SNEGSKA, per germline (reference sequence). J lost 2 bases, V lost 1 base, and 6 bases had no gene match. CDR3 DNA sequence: TGCAGTGCTAGAGGACTAGCGGGGGCCACAACCTACGAGCAGTACTTC. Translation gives CSARGLAGATTYEQYF.

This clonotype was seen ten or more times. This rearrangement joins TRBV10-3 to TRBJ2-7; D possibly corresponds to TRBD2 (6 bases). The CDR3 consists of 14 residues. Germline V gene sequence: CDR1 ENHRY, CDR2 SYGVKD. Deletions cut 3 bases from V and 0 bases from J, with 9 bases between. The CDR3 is CAISDTAGSYEQYF. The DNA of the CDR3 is TGTGCCATCAGTGATACAGCGGGCTCCTACGAGCAGTACTTC.

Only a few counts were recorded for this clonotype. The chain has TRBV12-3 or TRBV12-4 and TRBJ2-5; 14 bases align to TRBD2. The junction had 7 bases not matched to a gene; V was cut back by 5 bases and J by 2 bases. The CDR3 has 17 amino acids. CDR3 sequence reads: CASSPPGLAGDQETQYF. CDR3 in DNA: TGTGCCAGCAGTCCCCCGGGACTAGCGGGAGATCAAGAGACCCAGTACTTC.

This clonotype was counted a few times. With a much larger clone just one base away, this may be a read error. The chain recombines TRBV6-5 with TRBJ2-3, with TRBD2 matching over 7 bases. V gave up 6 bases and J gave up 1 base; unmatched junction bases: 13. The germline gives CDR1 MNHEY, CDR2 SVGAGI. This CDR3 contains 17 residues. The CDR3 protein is CASSLPASGSGTDTQYF. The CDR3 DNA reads TGTGCCAGCAGCCTACCGGCTAGCGGAAGCGGCACAGATACGCAGTATTTT.

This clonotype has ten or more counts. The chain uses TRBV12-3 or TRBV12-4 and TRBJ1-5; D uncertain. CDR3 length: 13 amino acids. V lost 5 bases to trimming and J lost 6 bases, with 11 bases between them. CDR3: CASSPPEGQPQHF. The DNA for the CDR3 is TGTGCCAGCAGTCCCCCCGAGGGTCAGCCCCAGCATTTT.

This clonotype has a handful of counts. The chain's CDR3 is CASTRAGGKETQYF. The CDR3 nucleotides are TGTGCCAGCACCCGGGCAGGGGGAAAAGAGACCCAGTACTTC. The chain recombines TRBV13 with TRBJ2-5; TRBD1 aligns across 7 bases. Germline V gene sequence: CDR1 PRHDT, CDR2 FYEKMQ (reference sequence). J was trimmed by 3 bases and V by 7 bases; bases with no gene match: 8. The CDR3 spans 14 residues.

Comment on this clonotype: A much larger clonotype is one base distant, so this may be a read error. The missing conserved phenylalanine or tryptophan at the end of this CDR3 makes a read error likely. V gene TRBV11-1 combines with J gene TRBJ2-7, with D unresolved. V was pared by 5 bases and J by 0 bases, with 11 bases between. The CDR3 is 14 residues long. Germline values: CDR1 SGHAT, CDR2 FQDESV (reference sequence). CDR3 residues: CASSRKRFSYEQYS. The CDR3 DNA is TGTGCCAGCAGCCGAAAACGGTTCTCCTACGAGCAGTACTCC.

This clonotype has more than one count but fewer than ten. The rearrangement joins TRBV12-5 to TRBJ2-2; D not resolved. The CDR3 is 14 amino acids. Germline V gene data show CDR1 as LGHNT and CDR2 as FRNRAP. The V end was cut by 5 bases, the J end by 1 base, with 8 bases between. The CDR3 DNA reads TGTGCTAGTGGTATAGACATGAACACCGGGGAGCTGTTTTTT. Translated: CASGIDMNTGELFF.

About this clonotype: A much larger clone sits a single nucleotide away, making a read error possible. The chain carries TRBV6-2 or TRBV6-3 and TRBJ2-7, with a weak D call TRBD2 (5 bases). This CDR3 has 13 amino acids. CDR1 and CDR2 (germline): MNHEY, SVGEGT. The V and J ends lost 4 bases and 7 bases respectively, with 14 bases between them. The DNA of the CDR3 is TGTGCCAGCAGTTGGTGGCTCGAGGGAGAGCAGTACTTC. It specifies CASSWWLEGEQYF.

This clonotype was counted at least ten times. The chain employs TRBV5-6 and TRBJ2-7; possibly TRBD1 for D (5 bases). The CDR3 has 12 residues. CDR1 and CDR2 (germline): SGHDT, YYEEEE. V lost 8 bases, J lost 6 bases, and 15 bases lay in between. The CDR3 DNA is TGTGCCAGTAGAACAGGTGCGTCCGAGCAGTACTTC. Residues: CASRTGASEQYF.

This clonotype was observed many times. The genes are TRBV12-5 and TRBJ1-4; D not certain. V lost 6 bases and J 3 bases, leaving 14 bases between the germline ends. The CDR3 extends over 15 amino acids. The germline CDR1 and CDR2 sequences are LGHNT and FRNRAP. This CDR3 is CASGGDFAANEKLFF. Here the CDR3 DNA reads TGTGCTAGTGGCGGGGATTTCGCAGCTAATGAAAAACTGTTTTTT.

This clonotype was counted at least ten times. The CDR3 loop reads CASSQDRGTGNYEQYF. Written as DNA, the CDR3 is TGCGCCAGCAGCCAAGATCGGGGGACAGGCAACTACGAGCAGTACTTC. The J gene is TRBJ2-7, the V gene TRBV4-3; 8 nucleotides match TRBD1. The CDR3 is 16 amino acids. Germline CDR1 LGHNA, CDR2 YSLEER. V shed 0 bases, J shed 3 bases, and the junction held 7 bases outside the gene matches.